What follows describes a single T cell receptor (beta chain). What it binds is not known. Sequenced by immunoSEQ multiplex PCR; TCRdb stores in-frame clones only, minus some. The sample lists 1.5 million to 2.5 million clones, approximately 94% seen once, with approximately 1% in the top ten. This sample was taken from a study of shared clonotypes between healthy human individuals. Study results and caveats: Clonotypes that were shared across a handful of donors made up around 5.5% of naive CD4 clonotypes.

Trimming removed 1 base at V and 4 bases at J, with 13 bases between. This CDR3 comprises 15 residues. The germline V gene has CDR1 WSHSY and CDR2 SAAADI. Naive CD8 cells comprised CD45RO-negative, CCR7-positively selected cells, excluding terminally differentiated effector memory CD45RA+ cells. The sequence derives from a man between 18 and 35 years old in good health. The sequenced sample consisted of naive CD8+ T cells sorted from blood. The rearrangement joins TRBV10-2 to TRBJ1-2, with D possibly TRBD1 on 6 matching bases. The DNA of the CDR3 is TGCGCCAGCAGTGAGTGGGACGGGGGCGTCTATGGCTACACCTTC. This gives the protein CASSEWDGGVYGYTF.